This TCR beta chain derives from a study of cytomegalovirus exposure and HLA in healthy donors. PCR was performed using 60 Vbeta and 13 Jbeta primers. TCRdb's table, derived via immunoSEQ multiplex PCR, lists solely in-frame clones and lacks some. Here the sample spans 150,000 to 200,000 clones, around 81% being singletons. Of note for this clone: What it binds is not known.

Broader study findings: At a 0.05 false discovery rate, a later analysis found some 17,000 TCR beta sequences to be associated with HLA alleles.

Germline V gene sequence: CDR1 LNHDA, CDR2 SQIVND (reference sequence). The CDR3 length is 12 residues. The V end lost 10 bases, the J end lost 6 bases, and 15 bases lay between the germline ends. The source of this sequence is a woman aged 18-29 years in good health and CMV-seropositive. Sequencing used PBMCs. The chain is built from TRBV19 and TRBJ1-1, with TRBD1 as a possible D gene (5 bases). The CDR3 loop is CATIRGGAEAFF. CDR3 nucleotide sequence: TGTGCCACAATCCGGGGGGGAGCTGAAGCTTTCTTT.